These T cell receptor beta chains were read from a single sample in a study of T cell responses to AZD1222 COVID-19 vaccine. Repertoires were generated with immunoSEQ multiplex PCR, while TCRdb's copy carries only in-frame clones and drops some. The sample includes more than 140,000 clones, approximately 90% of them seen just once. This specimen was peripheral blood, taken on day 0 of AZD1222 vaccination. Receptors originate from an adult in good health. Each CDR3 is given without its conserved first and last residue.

ATSRDLVAEQY	TRBV15	TRBJ2-7
ASSLSGSANEKLF	TRBV7-9	TRBJ1-4
ASSLNREGVDTEAF	TRBV28	TRBJ1-1
ASSPATGGRDTIY	TRBV28	TRBJ1-3
ASSQVSPVGGNQPQH	TRBV4-1	TRBJ1-5
ASSMGNSYEQY	TRBV19	TRBJ2-7
ASSLSDSQGALDPQH	TRBV28	TRBJ1-5
AWESGHGYT	TRBV30	TRBJ1-2
ASSYRTGLPGQQY	TRBV6-2/TRBV6-3	TRBJ2-7
AWSSVAGGPYEQF	TRBV30	TRBJ2-1
AISAMRTSGNTDTQY	TRBV10-3	TRBJ2-3
ASSLWGDRVTKLF	TRBV28	TRBJ1-4
ASSAGMGYTYEQY	TRBV11-2	TRBJ2-7
ASSRGQGRETQY	TRBV28	TRBJ2-5